This T cell receptor (beta chain) came from a study of cytomegalovirus exposure and HLA in healthy donors. Findings and caveats of the study: A prior analysis recorded that most TCR beta V segments were productive about 87% or about 30% of the time. Most likely, a cluster of highly shared sequence variants arose as a sequencing artifact. As was reported, the classifier diagnosed cytomegalovirus status with high specificity and sensitivity.

V was cut by 7 bases and J by 4 bases, with 13 bases left in between. Germline V gene sequence: CDR1 MNHEY, CDR2 SVGAGI. The CDR3 length is 13 residues. PCR used 60 Vbeta primers and 13 Jbeta primers. Original processing notes: Unique TCR beta chains numbered approximately 80 million in a later analysis, with roughly 9.9 million shared. TCRdb keeps only in-frame clones here, not all; method: immunoSEQ multiplex PCR. V, J and clone size derive from that table, while D and trimming were established from the DNA sequence. The repertoire consists of some 200,000 clones, with roughly 82% occurring once and the leading ten covering about 2.6%. In its sample, this clone was seen a few times. Its target is unknown.

The J gene is TRBJ1-1, the V gene TRBV6-5; a weak D match, TRBD1 (6 bases). The sample comprised PBMCs. The origin of this receptor is a woman aged 45-65 years in good health and CMV-seropositive. The CDR3 here is CASTNRVSTEAFF. For the CDR3, the DNA is TGTGCCAGCACCAACAGGGTCTCCACTGAAGCTTTCTTT.